The 24 T cell receptor beta chains below were found in one sample sequenced in a study of cytomegalovirus exposure and HLA in healthy donors. The PCR had 60 Vbeta and 13 Jbeta primers. The table came from immunoSEQ multiplex PCR; TCRdb's copy has only in-frame clones and leaves some out. This sample yields about 83,000 clones, of which roughly 79% are seen a single time; under 7% belongs to the top ten. Source material: PBMCs. The receptor source for this set is a man aged 18 to 29 in good health and CMV-seropositive.

This sequence joins TRBV6-4 and TRBJ1-2; D gene unclear. The CDR3 spans 13 residues. Germline V lookup: CDR1 MRHNA, CDR2 SNTAGT. Trimming cost V 6 bases and J 2 bases, with 10 bases left between them. The CDR3 DNA sequence: TGTGCCAGCAGCCCCACCCTAAACTATGGCTACACCTTC. Its translation is CASSPTLNYGYTF.

The V and J genes are TRBV9 and TRBJ1-2; D is perhaps TRBD1 (5 bases). This CDR3 spans 11 amino acids. Germline assignment: CDR1 SGDLS and CDR2 YYNGEE. V was cut by 5 bases and J by 8 bases, with 10 bases left in between. The CDR3 loop reads CASRGRDGYTF. As DNA, the CDR3 is TGTGCCAGCAGGGGGCGCGACGGCTACACCTTC.

This chain joins TRBV5-1 and TRBJ2-1; no clear D. The CDR3 is 13 residues long. Germline assignment: CDR1 SGHRS and CDR2 YFSETQ. Trimming took off 4 bases at V and 9 bases at J, with 14 bases between the two ends. CDR3 residues: CASSPNARGEQFF. CDR3 nucleotide sequence: TGCGCCAGCAGCCCCAATGCGAGAGGTGAGCAGTTCTTC.

This clone was seen only once. In DNA form, the CDR3 reads TGTGCCAGCAGTGCTCAGGGGGCGAGAACTGAAGCTTTCTTT. This encodes CASSAQGARTEAFF. The chain couples TRBV6-1 to TRBJ1-1, with 8 bases aligning to TRBD1. The CDR3 extends over 14 amino acids. The germline gives CDR1 MNHNS, CDR2 SASEGT. V lost 4 bases, J lost 5 bases, and 6 bases stayed unmatched.

The chain recombines TRBV29-1 with TRBJ2-3; 12 bases agree with TRBD2. This CDR3 has 13 amino acids. In germline, CDR1 is SQVTM, CDR2 ANQGSEA. The junction had 2 bases not matched to a gene; V was cut back by 4 bases and J by 6 bases. CDR3 bases: TGCAGCGTTGCTACTAGCGGGAGGGATACGCAGTATTTT. Amino acid sequence: CSVATSGRDTQYF.

The V and J genes are TRBV6-5 and TRBJ2-7; 7 positions agree with TRBD1. Looked up from germline, CDR1 is MNHEY and CDR2 is SVGAGI. The CDR3 extends over 14 amino acids. J lost 5 bases, V lost 6 bases, and 10 bases had no gene match. DNA for the CDR3: TGTGCCAGCAGACTCTCACAGGGGTATAACGAGCAGTACTTC. Translation gives CASRLSQGYNEQYF.

The chain links TRBV11-2 to TRBJ1-3; 9 nucleotides agree with TRBD1. CDR1 is SGHAT, CDR2 FQNNGV, per germline. The CDR3 totals 19 residues. Trimming at V came to 1 base and at J to 0 bases, leaving 10 bases not matched to a gene. The CDR3 DNA reads TGTGCCAGCAGCTTAGTGCCCGGACAGGGGTTAAGCTCTGGAAACACCATATATTTT. Translation gives CASSLVPGQGLSSGNTIYF.

The rearrangement uses TRBV5-1 and TRBJ2-1; a possible D gene is TRBD1 (6 bases). Trimming took 4 bases from V and 2 from J, leaving 10 bases between them. In germline, CDR1 is SGHRS, CDR2 YFSETQ. The CDR3 runs 14 residues. CDR3 sequence: CASSVSGAYNEQFF. DNA for the CDR3: TGCGCCAGCAGCGTTTCAGGGGCCTACAATGAGCAGTTCTTC. The variable domain in full, with the rest retrieved from reference TRBV5-1 and TRBJ2-1, is KAGVTQTPRYLIKTRGQQVTLSCSPISGHRSVSWYQQTPGQGLQFLFEYFSETQRNKGNFPGRFSGRQFSNSRSEMNVSTLELGDSALYLCASSVSGAYNEQFFGPGTRLTVL.

The chain joins TRBV6-5 to TRBJ2-1; 10 bases match TRBD2. The CDR3 has 15 residues. V shed 6 bases, J shed 10 bases, and the junction held 12 bases outside the gene matches. CDR1 and CDR2 (germline): MNHEY, SVGAGI. The CDR3 loop is CASSPLAGVAGEQFF. The CDR3 region has the DNA TGTGCCAGCAGCCCTCTAGCGGGAGTCGCTGGGGAGCAGTTCTTC.

This chain links TRBV4-1 with TRBJ2-4; TRBD1 agrees at 9 bases. The V gene end was trimmed by 6 bases and the J gene end by 6 bases; junction bases not matched to a gene: 12. Per the germline V gene, CDR1 is MGHRA and CDR2 is YSYEKL. This CDR3 comprises 16 residues. CDR3 region: CASSPGGQGTLNIQYF. In DNA form, the CDR3 reads TGCGCCAGCAGTCCCGGGGGACAGGGAACGTTAAACATTCAGTACTTC.

This rearrangement joins TRBV28 to TRBJ2-7, with D perhaps TRBD2 (6 bases). The V gene's germline CDR1 is MDHEN and CDR2 SYDVKM. V lost 8 bases and J 0 bases, leaving 14 bases between the germline ends. CDR3 size: 14 residues. The CDR3, as DNA: TGTGCCAGCCATTCTAGCGAGAGCTCCTACGAGCAGTACTTC. It is translated as CASHSSESSYEQYF.

As DNA, the CDR3 is TGTGCCACCAGCAGAGTGCGGGACCAAAGTCAGCCCCAGCATTTT. Translated: CATSRVRDQSQPQHF. The rearrangement joins TRBV15 to TRBJ1-5, with D possibly being TRBD1 (5 bases). The CDR3 runs to 15 residues. Trimming removed 1 base from V and 6 bases from J, with 13 bases in between. Per the germline V gene, CDR1 is LNHNV and CDR2 is YYDKDF (reference sequence). The variable domain in full, with the rest retrieved from reference TRBV15 and TRBJ1-5, is DAMVIQNPRYQVTQFGKPVTLSCSQTLNHNVMYWYQQKSSQAPKLLFHYYDKDFNNEADTPDNFQSRRPNTSFCFLDIRSPGLGDTAMYLCATSRVRDQSQPQHFGDGTRLSIL.

V usage is TRBV4-1 and J usage is TRBJ2-5, with 12 bases matching TRBD2. Per germline, CDR1 MGHRA and CDR2 YSYEKL. The CDR3 totals 17 residues. Unmatched junction bases numbered 7, after V lost 4 bases and J lost 1 base. The CDR3 region is CASSPRLAGEVQETQYF. The CDR3 coding sequence is TGCGCCAGCAGCCCTAGACTAGCGGGAGAGGTCCAAGAGACCCAGTACTTC.

The genes are TRBV6-6 and TRBJ2-7; 8 nucleotides line up with TRBD1. The V gene end was trimmed by 8 bases and the J gene end by 0 bases; junction bases not matched to a gene: 9. The CDR3 length is 15 residues. CDR1 and CDR2 (germline): MNHNY, SVGAGI (reference sequence). Written as DNA, the CDR3 is TGTGCCAGCCCTGGGCGGGACAGGAGCTCCTACGAGCAGTACTTC. Protein product: CASPGRDRSSYEQYF.

J is TRBJ2-2 and V is TRBV28, with a possible D match to TRBD1 (6 bases). Trimming removed 6 bases at V and 5 bases at J, with 13 bases between. The CDR3 has 14 residues. From germline, CDR1 is MDHEN and CDR2 SYDVKM. CDR3 residues: CASRGYRETGELFF. The CDR3 DNA sequence: TGTGCCAGCAGGGGGTACAGGGAAACCGGGGAGCTGTTTTTT.

The rearrangement joins TRBV5-6 to TRBJ2-5; tentatively, D is TRBD2 (6 bases). This CDR3 has 13 amino acids. From germline, CDR1 is SGHDT and CDR2 YYEEEE. V shed 2 bases and J shed 3 bases, with 8 bases lying between them. In DNA, the CDR3 is TGTGCCAGCAGCTTTCGACTAGAAGAGACCCAGTACTTC. It translates to CASSFRLEETQYF.

V gene TRBV6-5 combines with J gene TRBJ1-5; D is ambiguous. Trimming took 0 bases from V and 3 from J, leaving 6 bases between them. This CDR3 is 14 amino acids long. The V gene's germline CDR1 is MNHEY and CDR2 SVGAGI. The CDR3 protein is CASSYSAVNQPQHF. The CDR3 DNA reads TGTGCCAGCAGTTACTCGGCAGTCAATCAGCCCCAGCATTTT.

The chain couples TRBV19 to TRBJ1-2; D is uncertain. V was pared by 6 bases and J by 8 bases, with 13 bases between. In germline, CDR1 is LNHDA, CDR2 SQIVND (reference sequence). CDR3 length: 12 amino acids. The chain's CDR3 is CASRRSPWGYTF. CDR3 DNA sequence: TGTGCCAGTAGGAGATCCCCCTGGGGCTACACCTTC.

This clone turned up a few times. The V gene is TRBV5-1, the J gene TRBJ2-3, with a possible D match to TRBD1 (6 bases). The CDR3 covers 16 residues. Germline values: CDR1 SGHRS, CDR2 YFSETQ. V was clipped by 2 bases and J by 2 bases, with 15 bases between them. The CDR3 nucleotides are TGCGCCAGCAGCTTCCACGGACAGCCCGCCACAGATACGCAGTATTTT. Translated: CASSFHGQPATDTQYF.

The gene calls are TRBV7-9 and TRBJ1-3, with D perhaps TRBD1 (5 bases). Germline V gene data show CDR1 as SEHNR and CDR2 as FQNEAQ (reference sequence). The CDR3 spans 14 residues. V was cut by 5 bases and J by 4 bases, with 12 bases left in between. In DNA, the CDR3 is TGTGCCAGCAGCCCGGACAACTCGGGAAACACCATATATTTT. Translating it yields CASSPDNSGNTIYF. Using reference TRBV7-9 and TRBJ1-3 for the parts outside the CDR3, the full variable domain is DTGVSQNPRHKITKRGQNVTFRCDPISEHNRLYWYRQTLGQGPEFLTYFQNEAQLEKSRLLSDRFSAERPKGSFSTLEIQRTEQGDSAMYLCASSPDNSGNTIYFGEGSWLTVV.

The J gene is TRBJ2-3, the V gene TRBV11-2; the match to TRBD1 covers 7 bases. The CDR3 has 15 residues. Looked up from germline, CDR1 is SGHAT and CDR2 is FQNNGV. J gave up 4 bases and V 5 bases, and 9 bases lay outside the gene matches. This CDR3 is CASSPPQGPADTQYF. CDR3 DNA: TGTGCCAGCAGCCCCCCACAGGGGCCAGCAGATACGCAGTATTTT. The variable domain in full, with the rest retrieved from reference TRBV11-2 and TRBJ2-3, is EAGVAQSPRYKIIEKRQSVAFWCNPISGHATLYWYQQILGQGPKLLIQFQNNGVVDDSQLPKDRFSAERLKGVDSTLKIQPAKLEDSAVYLCASSPPQGPADTQYFGPGTRLTVL.

This sequence joins TRBV4-1 and TRBJ1-4; no clear D. Trimming took off 3 bases at V and 11 bases at J, with 10 bases between the two ends. This CDR3 contains 12 residues. Germline V gene data show CDR1 as MGHRA and CDR2 as YSYEKL. The CDR3 DNA is TGCGCCAGCAGCCATGAGTCTGAGAAACTGTTTTTT. It yields the protein CASSHESEKLFF.

This clone appeared a few times. The rearrangement uses TRBV4-1 and TRBJ2-1, with 12 bases aligning to TRBD2. The CDR3 is 16 residues long. V lost 1 base and J lost 10; bases outside the gene matches: 8. Germline V gene sequence: CDR1 MGHRA, CDR2 YSYEKL. CDR3 nucleotides: TGCGCCAGCAGCCAAGGGAAACTAGCGGGAGGATTAGAGCAGTTCTTC. It codes for CASSQGKLAGGLEQFF.

This chain uses TRBV9 with TRBJ1-1; D is perhaps TRBD1 (6 bases). The germline V gene encodes CDR1 SGDLS and CDR2 YYNGEE. The CDR3 runs 16 residues. V was pared by 3 bases and J by 1 base, with 16 bases between. In nucleotides, the CDR3 is TGTGCCAGCAGCGGACCACTCCAGGGGCCGAACACTGAAGCTTTCTTT. Translation: CASSGPLQGPNTEAFF.